This passage covers 12 T cell receptor beta chains from one sample sequenced in a study of blood T cell repertoires in COVID-19. Assay: immunoSEQ multiplex PCR; the TCRdb copy retains only in-frame clones and omits some. In the table there are about 170,000 clones, around 72% of which are singletons. The sample consisted of peripheral blood. Receptors were obtained from a woman older than 75 with acute or convalescent COVID-19.

The chain is built from TRBV18 and TRBJ2-1; maybe TRBD2 (6 bases). The germline CDR1 and CDR2 sequences are KGHSH and LQKENI. The CDR3 loop spans 15 amino acids. The ends were cut back, 3 bases at V and 5 bases at J, with 14 bases in the middle. CDR3: CASSPTRGGDNEQFF. The CDR3 DNA is TGTGCCAGCTCACCGACACGTGGCGGGGACAATGAGCAGTTCTTC.

The V call is TRBV28, the J call TRBJ2-3; a weak D match, TRBD1 (5 bases). Deletions cut 5 bases from V and 4 bases from J, with 13 bases between. Germline values: CDR1 MDHEN, CDR2 SYDVKM. CDR3 length equals 14 residues. CDR3 protein: CASSQDRNSDTQYF. CDR3 DNA: TGTGCCAGCAGTCAAGACAGAAACTCAGATACGCAGTATTTT.

This clone has only one observation. The chain links TRBV7-9 to TRBJ1-6; D unresolved. Between the trimmed V and J ends, which lost 2 bases and 14 bases, there was a span of 10 bases. The CDR3 consists of 12 residues. CDR1 SEHNR and CDR2 FQNEAQ come from the germline V gene (reference sequence). The CDR3 is CASSLSLTTLHF. CDR3 DNA: TGTGCCAGCAGCTTAAGCCTTACCACCCTCCACTTT.

This clone was picked up a small number of times. This chain uses TRBV6-1 with TRBJ1-6; no clear D. The CDR3 loop spans 16 amino acids. Deletions cut 0 bases from V and 5 bases from J, with 11 bases between. The germline V gene has CDR1 MNHNS and CDR2 SASEGT. CDR3 sequence reads: CASSEAHEVNNSPLHF. In nucleotides, the CDR3 is TGTGCCAGCAGTGAAGCGCATGAGGTGAATAATTCACCCCTCCACTTT.

This clone showed up many times. The chain employs TRBV10-3 and TRBJ2-1, with D maybe TRBD2 (6 bases). This CDR3 comprises 14 residues. Trimming took off 6 bases at V and 5 bases at J, with 14 bases between the two ends. Per germline, CDR1 ENHRY and CDR2 SYGVKD. CDR3 coding DNA: TGTGCCATCAGGGGGGGACTCCGCGACAATGAGCAGTTCTTC. Its translation: CAIRGGLRDNEQFF.

This chain links TRBV7-8 with TRBJ2-1; the D is unclear. Per the germline V gene, CDR1 is SGHVS and CDR2 is FQNEAQ. Trimming took 3 bases from V and 0 from J, leaving 6 bases between them. The length of the CDR3 is 14 residues. CDR3 sequence: CASSFGSSYNEQFF. In nucleotides, the CDR3 is TGTGCCAGCAGCTTTGGTAGCTCCTACAATGAGCAGTTCTTC.

The gene calls are TRBV19 and TRBJ1-1; 9 bases map to TRBD1. V lost 9 bases and J lost 4; bases outside the gene matches: 6. CDR1 is LNHDA, CDR2 SQIVND, per germline (reference sequence). The CDR3 length is 13 residues. CDR3 region: CARAGTGTTEAFF. The CDR3 nucleotides read TGTGCCAGGGCCGGGACAGGGACCACTGAAGCTTTCTTT.

The chain carries TRBV24-1 and TRBJ1-3, with D possibly matching TRBD1 (6 bases). Germline loops: CDR1 KGHDR, CDR2 SFDVKD. The CDR3 is made up of 18 amino acids. Trimming stripped 0 bases from V and 0 bases from J, with 14 bases between. CDR3 residues: CATSDLRADRSSGNTIYF. The DNA of the CDR3 is TGTGCCACCAGTGATTTGCGCGCCGACAGGAGCTCTGGAAACACCATATATTTT.

V and J are TRBV5-1 and TRBJ2-3; TRBD1 is a possible D gene (6 bases). The V end lost 4 bases, the J end lost 2 bases, and 17 bases lay between the germline ends. Germline V lookup: CDR1 SGHRS, CDR2 YFSETQ. CDR3 length: 16 residues. In DNA form, the CDR3 reads TGCGCCAGCAGCCCTTTAGGACAGTTCGACACAGATACGCAGTATTTT. It translates to CASSPLGQFDTDTQYF.

V gene TRBV27 combines with J gene TRBJ1-2; D ambiguous. The CDR3 extends over 13 amino acids. From germline, CDR1 is MNHEY and CDR2 SMNVEV (reference sequence). V was shortened by 2 bases and J by 0 bases, with 4 bases between the two germline ends. CDR3 in DNA: TGTGCCAGCAGTTTAAGCCCTAACTATGGCTACACCTTC. This translates into CASSLSPNYGYTF.

This clone was observed a handful of times. The J gene is TRBJ2-7, the V gene TRBV6-5; 7 bases agree with TRBD1. The CDR3 has 15 residues. Germline assignment: CDR1 MNHEY and CDR2 SVGAGI. J gave up 4 bases and V 7 bases, and 13 bases lay outside the gene matches. The CDR3 nucleotides read TGTGCCAGCAAACCCGGACAGGTGCGGATTTACGAGCAGTACTTC. Translated, it gives CASKPGQVRIYEQYF.

This chain links TRBV29-1 with TRBJ1-2; 8 bases align to TRBD1. This CDR3 contains 13 residues. Germline V CDR1 and CDR2: SQVTM, ANQGSEA. V was pared by 3 bases and J by 4 bases, with 4 bases of the junction left unmatched. CDR3 nucleotide sequence: TGCAGCGTTGACGCAGGGGGCGGCTATGGCTACACCTTC. Protein: CSVDAGGGYGYTF.